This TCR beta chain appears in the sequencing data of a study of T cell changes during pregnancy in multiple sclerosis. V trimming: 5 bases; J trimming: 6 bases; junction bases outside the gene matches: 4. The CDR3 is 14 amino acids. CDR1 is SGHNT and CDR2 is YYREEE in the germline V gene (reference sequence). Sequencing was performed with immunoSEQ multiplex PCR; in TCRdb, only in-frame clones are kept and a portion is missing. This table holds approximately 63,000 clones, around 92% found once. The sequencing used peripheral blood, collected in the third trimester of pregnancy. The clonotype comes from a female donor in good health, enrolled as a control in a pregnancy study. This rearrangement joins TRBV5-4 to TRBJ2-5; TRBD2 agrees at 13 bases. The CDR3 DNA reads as TGTGCCAGCAGGGAGGGACTAGCGGGACAGACCCAGTACTTC. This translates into CASREGLAGQTQYF.